This T cell receptor (beta chain) came from a study of blood T cells in healthy people across ages. Notes on the study in general: Correlation between TCR beta diversity and naive T cell percentage was strong. Observed TCR beta diversity per million T cells went down as age went up. This fall followed a roughly linear course with age.

A second roughly 6 to 12 cycle PCR used barcoded and J-beta primers. TCRdb called the 5' RACE reads again in MiXCR, with one record for every CDR3 protein. In the table there are a few hundred thousand distinct CDR3 sequences, about 49% of which are singletons. Note on this clonotype: Its target is not known.

The ends were cut back, 1 base at V and 7 bases at J, with 11 bases in the middle. This CDR3 is 13 amino acids long. Germline CDR1 and CDR2: DFQATT and SNEGSKA (reference sequence). Sequences were obtained from blood. The chain is built from TRBV20-1 and TRBJ1-5, with D unresolved. This receptor was identified in a man between 60 and 70 years old in good health. The CDR3 region is CSARGIGRQPQHF. The DNA of the CDR3 is TGCAGTGCTAGAGGGATCGGAAGGCAGCCCCAGCATTTT.